Listed below are T cell receptor beta chains from one sample, sequenced in a study of blood T cell repertoires in COVID-19. TCRdb's table, derived via immunoSEQ multiplex PCR, lists solely in-frame clones and lacks some. The table includes 15,000 to 20,000 clones, approximately 78% detected once. Sample: peripheral blood. The receptors stem from a man aged 55 to 70 with active or convalescent COVID-19. CDR3s include the opening cysteine and the closing phenylalanine or tryptophan. The order of the fields is D gene, J gene, clone size, V gene, CDR3 DNA, CDR3 protein. A D gene is named only where the DNA matches it firmly. Clone size, where shown, is once, few, many, or a class for clones that have expanded.

D: TRBD1; J: TRBJ1-4; size: .; V: TRBV3-1/TRBV3-2; DNA: TGTGCCAGCAGCCAAGTGGCGGGACAGTATGTTAGGGGGATCGAAAAACTGTTTTTT; CDR3: CASSQVAGQYVRGIEKLFF
D: .; J: TRBJ1-5; size: medium-sized; V: TRBV5-1; DNA: TGCGCCAGCAGCCTGGGGGGGCAGTTCAATCAGCCCCAGCATTTT; CDR3: CASSLGGQFNQPQHF
D: .; J: TRBJ2-2; size: .; V: TRBV6-1; DNA: TGTGCCAGCAGTGATTACAGGGACACCGGGGAGCTGTTTTTT; CDR3: CASSDYRDTGELFF
D: TRBD1; J: TRBJ1-1; size: .; V: TRBV30; DNA: TGTGCCTGGAGTTTAAGGACAGGGGGCGCTTTCTTT; CDR3: CAWSLRTGGAFF
D: .; J: TRBJ1-5; size: .; V: TRBV2; DNA: TGTGCCAGCAGTGAGAGGGAGGGGCTGCAGCCCCAGCATTTT; CDR3: CASSEREGLQPQHF
D: .; J: TRBJ1-1; size: .; V: TRBV3-1/TRBV3-2; DNA: TGTGCCAGCAGACTGGGGGGGACTGAAGCTTTCTTT; CDR3: CASRLGGTEAFF
D: .; J: TRBJ1-1; size: .; V: TRBV18; DNA: TGTGCCAGCTCCCTCGAGAGGGCTGAAGCTTTCTTT; CDR3: CASSLERAEAFF
D: TRBD1; J: TRBJ1-2; size: once; V: TRBV3-1/TRBV3-2; DNA: TGTGCCAGCAGCCAGGACAGGGGGGCTGGCTACACCTTC; CDR3: CASSQDRGAGYTF
D: .; J: TRBJ1-4; size: .; V: TRBV19; DNA: TGTGCCAGTAGTGGCGGGTGGCTCGCAAATGAAAAACTGTTTTTT; CDR3: CASSGGWLANEKLFF
D: TRBD2; J: TRBJ2-7; size: once; V: TRBV9; DNA: TGTGCCAGCAGCGTAGGGCTAGCGGGGGAGTACGAGCAGTACTTC; CDR3: CASSVGLAGEYEQYF
D: .; J: TRBJ2-3; size: .; V: TRBV2; DNA: TGTGCCAGGACGGCGGGACAGAAACGCACAGATACGCAGTATTTT; CDR3: CARTAGQKRTDTQYF
D: TRBD1; J: TRBJ2-7; size: .; V: TRBV29-1; DNA: TGCAGCGTTCTGGACAGGGGGCGATCGGTGCAGTACTTC; CDR3: CSVLDRGRSVQYF
D: .; J: TRBJ1-5; size: once; V: TRBV4-1; DNA: TGCGCCAGCAGCCAAGATCACTCAAACAGGAATCAGCCCCAGCATTTT; CDR3: CASSQDHSNRNQPQHF
D: .; J: TRBJ2-2; size: .; V: TRBV19; DNA: TGTGCCAGTAGTTCCCGGACGGGAGCCGGGGAGCTGTTTTTT; CDR3: CASSSRTGAGELFF